These 9 T cell receptor beta chains share one sample of origin, sequenced in a study of blood T cell repertoires in COVID-19. Here immunoSEQ multiplex PCR was the method, and the copy in TCRdb shows in-frame clones only, minus some. Of about 73,000 clones in the sample, about nine tenths were seen once. The sequenced sample consisted of peripheral blood. These receptors came from a woman under 30 with acute or convalescent COVID-19.

The chain couples TRBV10-3 to TRBJ1-1; TRBD1 matches at 8 bases. This CDR3 contains 17 residues. Germline V gene lookup returns CDR1 ENHRY and CDR2 SYGVKD. V trimming: 0 bases; J trimming: 1 base; junction bases outside the gene matches: 7. The CDR3 nucleotides read TGTGCCATCAGTGAGTCCCCCCCCGGGACAGGGAACACTGAAGCTTTCTTT. Its protein is CAISESPPGTGNTEAFF.

The chain has TRBV27 and TRBJ2-4; 9 positions match TRBD1. CDR1 and CDR2 (germline): MNHEY, SMNVEV (reference sequence). V lost 5 bases and J lost 0; bases outside the gene matches: 5. This CDR3 spans 16 amino acids. DNA of the CDR3: TGTGCCAGCAGTCTACCGGGACAGGGAGCCAAAAACATTCAGTACTTC. Protein sequence: CASSLPGQGAKNIQYF.

CDR3 DNA: TGCGCCAGCAGCTTGGTTGCTGGAGGACAGGGAGTCAATGAGCAGTTCTTC. Protein: CASSLVAGGQGVNEQFF. This chain joins TRBV5-1 and TRBJ2-1, with 8 bases that match TRBD1. CDR1 is SGHRS, CDR2 YFSETQ, per germline. Unmatched junction bases numbered 11, after V lost 0 bases and J lost 6 bases. This CDR3 contains 17 residues.

The chain uses TRBV11-2 and TRBJ2-2; possibly TRBD2 for D (5 bases). The germline CDR1 and CDR2 sequences are SGHAT and FQNNGV. The length of the CDR3 is 16 residues. V lost 1 base and J lost 7, with 16 bases in between. CDR3 region: CASSLVSREPLGELFF. The CDR3 nucleotides read TGTGCCAGCAGCTTAGTTTCTCGGGAACCCCTCGGGGAGCTGTTTTTT.

The chain joins TRBV2 to TRBJ2-3, with D possibly TRBD2 on 5 matching bases. Per germline, CDR1 SNHLY and CDR2 FYNNEI. V lost 6 bases and J lost 2, with 15 bases in between. This CDR3 comprises 15 residues. The DNA for the CDR3 is TGTGCCAGCAGGTTCGGGGTTCTTCCCACAGATACGCAGTATTTT. Translation gives CASRFGVLPTDTQYF.

The rearrangement joins TRBV9 to TRBJ1-3; no clear D. From germline, CDR1 is SGDLS and CDR2 YYNGEE. V lost 0 bases and J lost 0, with 7 bases in between. The CDR3 spans 15 residues. The CDR3 loop reads CASSVAGSSGNTIYF. The CDR3, as DNA: TGTGCCAGCAGCGTAGCGGGTAGCTCTGGAAACACCATATATTTT.

This CDR3 reads CASNGLQNTGELFF. CDR3 nucleotides: TGTGCCAGCAATGGACTACAGAACACCGGGGAGCTGTTTTTT. V usage is TRBV6-5 and J usage is TRBJ2-2; TRBD2 might be the D (6 bases). In germline, CDR1 is MNHEY, CDR2 SVGAGI. This CDR3 spans 14 amino acids. V lost 7 bases and J lost 1, with 10 bases in between.

This rearrangement joins TRBV28 to TRBJ1-2, with 11 bases matching TRBD1. This CDR3 is 15 amino acids long. Germline CDR1 MDHEN, CDR2 SYDVKM. J was trimmed by 6 bases and V by 2 bases; bases with no gene match: 5. The CDR3 DNA sequence: TGTGCCAGCAGTTTAAACGGACAGGGGGCCAATGGCTACACCTTC. Protein sequence: CASSLNGQGANGYTF.

The J gene is TRBJ1-4, the V gene TRBV15; D remains ambiguous. The V and J ends lost 2 bases and 5 bases respectively, with 15 bases between them. Germline V gene data show CDR1 as LNHNV and CDR2 as YYDKDF (reference sequence). This CDR3 has 16 amino acids. This CDR3 reads CATSRHRGILNEKLFF. In nucleotides, the CDR3 is TGTGCCACCAGCAGACATAGAGGTATCTTAAATGAAAAACTGTTTTTT.